A selection of T cell receptor beta chains follows, all from one sample in a study of T cell responses to AZD1222 COVID-19 vaccine. Using immunoSEQ multiplex PCR, the repertoire was profiled, and TCRdb retains in-frame clones only, with some absent. In the table there are 120,000 to 150,000 clones, 88% of which are singletons. The sequencing here drew on peripheral blood, taken on day 0 of AZD1222 vaccination. The source is an adult in good health. The CDR3 runs from the conserved cysteine through the conserved F or W. D genes are given only for firm matches. For some rows the clone size is stated as once, few or many, or as a class when expanded; others skip it.

v_call	d_call	clone_size	j_call	cdr3_nt	cdr3_aa
TRBV30	TRBD1	-	TRBJ1-3	TGTGCCTGGATACCTCCGGACAGGACTGGAAACACCATATATTTT	CAWIPPDRTGNTIYF
TRBV7-3	-	-	TRBJ1-2	TGTGCCAGCAGCGACTACCTTGGGGGGAGCGGCTACACCTTC	CASSDYLGGSGYTF
TRBV12-3/TRBV12-4	-	once	TRBJ2-7	TGTGCCAGCACACCGGACGGATACTACGAGCAGTACTTC	CASTPDGYYEQYF
TRBV6-6	TRBD1	-	TRBJ2-2	TGTGCCGGCACCGGGACAGGGGGTACCGGGGAGCTGTTTTTT	CAGTGTGGTGELFF
TRBV2	-	-	TRBJ1-3	TGTGCCAGCGGAAGAACAGGGATCTCTGGAAACACCATATATTTT	CASGRTGISGNTIYF
TRBV21-1	-	-	TRBJ2-3	TGTGCCAGCAGCAAAGCGCTACAGGGAGTGGCCGATACGCAGTATTTT	CASSKALQGVADTQYF
TRBV7-2	-	-	TRBJ2-7	TGTGCCAGCAGCTATACTAACGAGCTGTACTACGAGCAGTACTTC	CASSYTNELYYEQYF
TRBV30	TRBD1	few	TRBJ1-5	TGTGCGTATTCGACAGGGAATGTCAATCAGCCCCAGCATTTT	CAYSTGNVNQPQHF
TRBV19	-	once	TRBJ1-4	TGTGCCAGTAGTAAAAACAGCTATAATGAAAAACTGTTTTTT	CASSKNSYNEKLFF
TRBV7-9	TRBD1	few	TRBJ2-7	TGTGCCAGCAGCCCCGGGACAGGTGTCCCCTACGAGCAGTACTTC	CASSPGTGVPYEQYF
TRBV5-4	-	few	TRBJ1-2	TGTGCCGTTCCAAGCGGCCCCACCCGGGGGAACGCTAACTATGGCTACACCTTC	CAVPSGPTRGNANYGYTF
TRBV4-1	-	-	TRBJ2-4	TGCGCCAGCAGCCAAGTAGAAAACATTCAGTACTTC	CASSQVENIQYF
TRBV11-2	-	-	TRBJ2-5	TGTGCCAGCAGCCCGGCCGGGGCCCAGTACTTC	CASSPAGAQYF
TRBV4-1	-	-	TRBJ1-4	TGCGCCAGCAGAGAGACGGGGCAGGGGTCAACTAATGAAAAACTGTTTTTT	CASRETGQGSTNEKLFF
TRBV6-4	-	-	TRBJ2-4	TGTGCCAGCACCTCCAAGGGTCTAGCTCACGGCCCCATAGCCAAAAACATTCAGTACTTC	CASTSKGLAHGPIAKNIQYF
TRBV28	TRBD2	-	TRBJ2-7	TGTGCCAGCAGTACGGGGGGGCTCGCCTACGAGCAGTACTTC	CASSTGGLAYEQYF
TRBV10-3	-	-	TRBJ1-2	TGTGCCATCAGTGAGTCTGGGGGAGGCTACACCTTC	CAISESGGGYTF
TRBV25-1	-	-	TRBJ2-5	TGTGCCAGCAGTCCCCCCGTGGGGGCAGGAGGAGAGACCCAGTACTTC	CASSPPVGAGGETQYF
TRBV18	TRBD1	-	TRBJ1-2	TGTGCCAGCTCACGATCGCGGACAGGGGAAGGCTACACCTTC	CASSRSRTGEGYTF
TRBV28	-	-	TRBJ1-2	TGTGCCAGCAGTTACAGGGACTTGGGCTACACCTTC	CASSYRDLGYTF
TRBV19	TRBD1	-	TRBJ1-2	TGTGCCAGCAGTATGGGACAGATTGTCGTTGGCTACACCTTC	CASSMGQIVVGYTF
TRBV4-3	-	-	TRBJ1-6	TGCGCCAGCAGCCAATATCAGAGCTCCTATAATTCACCCCTCCACTTT	CASSQYQSSYNSPLHF
TRBV29-1	-	-	TRBJ2-7	TGCAGCGCTTCCGCCGCCAGCCCCTCCTACGAGCAGTACTTC	CSASAASPSYEQYF
TRBV4-1	-	-	TRBJ2-3	TGCGCCAGCAGCCAAGAAGGTTCTGGCACAGATACGCAGTATTTT	CASSQEGSGTDTQYF
TRBV19	-	-	TRBJ1-6	TGTGCCAGCCACAGGGCAGGCAATTCACCCCTCCACTTT	CASHRAGNSPLHF
TRBV6-6	TRBD1	-	TRBJ1-1	TGTGCCAGCAGTAAACTCGGGGACAGCACTGAAGCTTTCTTT	CASSKLGDSTEAFF
TRBV13	-	few	TRBJ1-3	TGTGCCAGCAGCTCCGAAGGTACGAGCTCTGGAAACACCATATATTTT	CASSSEGTSSGNTIYF
TRBV5-1	TRBD2	-	TRBJ2-3	TGCGCCAGCAGCTTGATGCCGGGGGGTACGGATACGCAGTATTTT	CASSLMPGGTDTQYF
TRBV29-1	-	-	TRBJ1-2	TGCAGCGTTCGGGACCCAGGTTATGGCTACACCTTC	CSVRDPGYGYTF
TRBV28	-	-	TRBJ1-5	TGTGCCAGCAGTCTAGGGTTTCAGCCCCAGCATTTT	CASSLGFQPQHF
TRBV18	-	-	TRBJ1-4	TGTGCCAGCTCACGAGGGGCTAATGAAAAACTGTTTTTT	CASSRGANEKLFF
TRBV2	-	-	TRBJ1-6	TGTGCCAGCAGTGAAGAGGGAAATTCACCCCTCCACTTT	CASSEEGNSPLHF
TRBV2	TRBD1	-	TRBJ2-7	TGTGCCAGCAGCGCTACAGGGGACGAGCAGTACTTC	CASSATGDEQYF
TRBV6-6	-	-	TRBJ1-5	TGTGCCAGCAGTTACTCGACCGCTCAGCCCCAGCATTTT	CASSYSTAQPQHF
TRBV4-2	-	-	TRBJ2-7	TGTGCCAGCAGCCAAGACCTGGATCCGGGTGCCCCAACCTACGAGCAGTACTTC	CASSQDLDPGAPTYEQYF
TRBV6-5	-	-	TRBJ1-2	TGTGCCAGCAGTTACTCGACGGACGGGTATGGCTACACCTTC	CASSYSTDGYGYTF
TRBV5-5	-	-	TRBJ1-3	TGTGCCAGCAGCCCCGAAGGAGGGCGGGGTAGAAACACCATATATTTT	CASSPEGGRGRNTIYF
TRBV19	TRBD1	-	TRBJ2-5	TGTGCCAGTAGAGGGGGCGGAACAGAGACCCAGTACTTC	CASRGGGTETQYF
TRBV7-9	-	-	TRBJ1-5	TGTGCCAGCAGCCAAACAGGCGATCAGCCCCAGCATTTT	CASSQTGDQPQHF